A selection of T cell receptor beta chains follows, all from one sample in a study of blood T cell repertoires in COVID-19. Profiled with immunoSEQ multiplex PCR; TCRdb holds only in-frame clones, not every one. The sample contains 100,000 to 150,000 clones, roughly 90% of which appear only once. Sequencing was carried out using peripheral blood. Receptors were obtained from a man aged 45-60 years with active or convalescent COVID-19. CDR3s include the opening cysteine and the closing phenylalanine or tryptophan. D genes are given only for firm matches. The size of a clone is reported for some rows only, either as once, few or many, or as a class for expanded clones.

D gene	V gene	clone size	J gene	CDR3 length	CDR3 protein	CDR3 DNA
TRBD1	TRBV3-1/TRBV3-2	-	TRBJ2-5	15	CASSKPWTGRETQYF	TGTGCCAGCAGCAAACCTTGGACAGGGAGAGAGACCCAGTACTTC
-	TRBV28	-	TRBJ2-6	15	CASSLGGLGANVLTF	TGTGCCAGCAGTTTGGGGGGTCTTGGGGCCAACGTCCTGACTTTC
-	TRBV4-1	once	TRBJ2-6	17	CASSQEPISSGANVLTF	TGCGCCAGCAGCCAAGAACCGATCAGCTCTGGGGCCAACGTCCTGACTTTC
-	TRBV3-1/TRBV3-2	-	TRBJ1-1	13	CASSQSVDSEAFF	TGTGCCAGCAGCCAATCGGTGGACAGCGAAGCTTTCTTT
-	TRBV4-3	-	TRBJ2-1	16	CASSQGAASSYNEQFF	TGCGCCAGCAGCCAAGGAGCGGCGAGCTCCTACAATGAGCAGTTCTTC
TRBD1	TRBV5-1	-	TRBJ2-7	17	CASSLSAFGTGAYEQYF	TGCGCCAGCAGCTTGAGCGCATTCGGGACAGGGGCCTACGAGCAGTACTTC
-	TRBV12-3/TRBV12-4	-	TRBJ1-1	11	CASSMNTEAFF	TGTGCCAGCAGCATGAACACTGAAGCTTTCTTT
-	TRBV12-3/TRBV12-4	-	TRBJ2-2	13	CASSLKETGELFF	TGTGCCAGCAGTTTAAAAGAGACCGGGGAGCTGTTTTTT
TRBD2	TRBV5-1	-	TRBJ2-3	15	CASSYGLAPTDTQYF	TGCGCCAGCAGCTACGGACTAGCCCCCACAGATACGCAGTATTTT
-	TRBV5-1	-	TRBJ2-5	16	CASSLEGASTRETQYF	TGCGCCAGCAGCTTGGAAGGGGCCTCGACCCGAGAGACCCAGTACTTC
-	TRBV13	-	TRBJ1-2	14	CASSAVQEPYGYTF	TGTGCCAGCAGCGCCGTACAGGAACCCTATGGCTACACCTTC
-	TRBV3-1/TRBV3-2	once	TRBJ1-5	12	CASSQPNQPQHF	TGTGCCAGCAGCCAACCGAATCAGCCCCAGCATTTT
-	TRBV5-1	-	TRBJ1-1	16	CASSTSGGFMNTEAFF	TGCGCCAGCAGCACCTCCGGGGGGTTCATGAACACTGAAGCTTTCTTT
-	TRBV5-1	-	TRBJ2-5	13	CASSSRMEETQYF	TGCGCCAGCAGCTCTCGCATGGAGGAGACCCAGTACTTC
TRBD1	TRBV9	-	TRBJ1-2	16	CASSTNRGIANYGYTF	TGTGCCAGCAGCACTAACAGGGGCATAGCTAACTATGGCTACACCTTC
TRBD1	TRBV9	-	TRBJ1-2	13	CASSPGGVMGYTF	TGTGCCAGCAGCCCAGGGGGAGTGATGGGCTACACCTTC
TRBD2	TRBV5-6	-	TRBJ2-5	16	CASSQGLAGGSETQYF	TGTGCCAGCAGCCAGGGACTAGCGGGAGGATCAGAGACCCAGTACTTC
-	TRBV19	-	TRBJ1-5	14	CASSPQNSNRNQHF	TGTGCCAGTAGTCCCCAGAATAGCAATCGGAACCAGCATTTT
-	TRBV30	-	TRBJ1-2	14	CAWQPAGVPYGYTF	TGTGCCTGGCAACCCGCGGGAGTACCATATGGCTACACCTTC
-	TRBV6-1	-	TRBJ1-5	15	CASSEGRQGPQPQHF	TGTGCCAGCAGTGAAGGGCGGCAGGGTCCTCAGCCCCAGCATTTT
TRBD2	TRBV5-1	-	TRBJ2-5	15	CASSLALAGQETQYF	TGCGCCAGCAGCTTAGCCCTAGCGGGGCAAGAGACCCAGTACTTC
-	TRBV6-1	-	TRBJ1-1	14	CASSEAHEETEAFF	TGTGCCAGCAGTGAAGCCCACGAGGAGACTGAAGCTTTCTTT
TRBD1	TRBV6-2/TRBV6-3	-	TRBJ2-5	15	CASSLRGQETSTQYF	TGTGCCAGCAGTCTAAGGGGACAGGAGACGTCAACCCAGTACTTC
-	TRBV12-3/TRBV12-4	-	TRBJ1-1	13	CASSLDRWTEAFF	TGTGCCAGCAGTCTTGACAGGTGGACTGAAGCTTTCTTT
-	TRBV28	-	TRBJ2-7	14	CASSSGQQPYEQYF	TGTGCCAGCAGTTCCGGACAGCAGCCCTACGAGCAGTACTTC
TRBD1	TRBV11-3	-	TRBJ2-1	15	CASSPRQGSYNEQFF	TGTGCCAGCAGCCCACGACAGGGGAGCTACAATGAGCAGTTCTTC
TRBD1	TRBV11-2	-	TRBJ2-5	13	CASSEDREETQYF	TGTGCCAGCAGCGAGGACAGGGAAGAGACCCAGTACTTC